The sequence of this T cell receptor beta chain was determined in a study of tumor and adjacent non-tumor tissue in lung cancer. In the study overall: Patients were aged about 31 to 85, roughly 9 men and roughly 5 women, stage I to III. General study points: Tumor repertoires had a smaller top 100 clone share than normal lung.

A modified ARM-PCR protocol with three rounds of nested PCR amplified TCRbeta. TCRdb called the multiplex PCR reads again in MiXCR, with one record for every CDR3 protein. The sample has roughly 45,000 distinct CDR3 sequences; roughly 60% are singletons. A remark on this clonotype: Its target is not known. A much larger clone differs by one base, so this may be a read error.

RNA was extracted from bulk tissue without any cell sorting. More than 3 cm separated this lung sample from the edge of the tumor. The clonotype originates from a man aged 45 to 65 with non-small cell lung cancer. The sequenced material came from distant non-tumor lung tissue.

The chain's CDR3 is CASSSYREPFYEQYF. In nucleotides, the CDR3 is TGTGCCAGCAGTAGTTACAGGGAACCATTCTACGAGCAGTACTTC. This chain connects TRBV28 to TRBJ2-7, with D possibly TRBD1 on 6 matching bases. Germline assignment: CDR1 MDHEN and CDR2 SYDVKM. Trimming took 5 bases from V and 3 from J, leaving 17 bases between them. The CDR3 covers 15 residues.